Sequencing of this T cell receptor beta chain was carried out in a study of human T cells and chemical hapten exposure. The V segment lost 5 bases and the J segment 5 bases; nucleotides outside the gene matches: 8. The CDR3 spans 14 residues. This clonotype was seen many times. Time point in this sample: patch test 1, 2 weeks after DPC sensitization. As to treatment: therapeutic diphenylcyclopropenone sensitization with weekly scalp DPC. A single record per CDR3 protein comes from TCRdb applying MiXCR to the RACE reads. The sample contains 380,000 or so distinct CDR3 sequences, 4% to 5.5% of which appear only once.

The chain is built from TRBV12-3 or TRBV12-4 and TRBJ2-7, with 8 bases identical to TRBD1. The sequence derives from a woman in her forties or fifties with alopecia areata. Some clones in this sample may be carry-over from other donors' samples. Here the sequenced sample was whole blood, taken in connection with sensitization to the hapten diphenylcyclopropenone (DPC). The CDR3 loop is CASSPRQGIDEQYF. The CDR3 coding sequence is TGTGCCAGCAGTCCCAGACAGGGGATCGACGAGCAGTACTTC.